A selection of T cell receptor beta chains follows, all from one sample in a study of blood T cell repertoires in COVID-19. Only in-frame clones appear in the TCRdb table, and some are missing; sequencing was by immunoSEQ multiplex PCR. The sample has just over 650,000 clones, 90% seen once. The sequenced sample consisted of peripheral blood. These receptors all come from a woman aged 18-30 years with acute or convalescent COVID-19. The CDR3 runs from the conserved cysteine through the conserved F or W. A D gene is named only where the DNA matches it firmly. Not all rows give a size; the values are once, few, many and, for expanded clones, a class.

once	TRBV9	NA	TRBJ1-6	CASSQRDSPLHF	TGTGCCAGCAGTCAGCGAGATTCACCCCTCCACTTT
few	TRBV18	TRBD1	TRBJ1-3	CASSQDRGGNTIYF	TGTGCCAGCTCACAGGACAGGGGAGGAAACACCATATATTTT
NA	TRBV30	TRBD1	TRBJ2-5	CAWSVLRTGWETQYF	TGTGCCTGGAGTGTACTAAGGACAGGATGGGAGACCCAGTACTTC
NA	TRBV7-2	NA	TRBJ1-5	CASSSRGNQPQHF	TGTGCCAGCAGCTCCAGGGGCAATCAGCCCCAGCATTTT
NA	TRBV27	NA	TRBJ1-2	CASSLRPNSKGPNYGYTF	TGTGCCAGCAGTTTACGCCCGAATTCGAAGGGGCCTAACTATGGCTACACCTTC
NA	TRBV18	TRBD1	TRBJ2-7	CASSPPETGQKQYF	TGTGCCAGCTCACCACCCGAAACGGGACAGAAGCAGTACTTC
NA	TRBV5-5	NA	TRBJ2-7	CASSLVGGSREQYF	TGTGCCAGCAGCTTGGTCGGGGGATCTCGTGAGCAGTACTTC
NA	TRBV7-9	NA	TRBJ1-1	CASRSGGDEAFF	TGTGCCAGCAGGTCGGGAGGGGATGAAGCTTTCTTT
NA	TRBV4-1	TRBD1	TRBJ1-2	CASKPGQGAGGYTF	TGCGCCAGCAAACCGGGACAGGGGGCAGGAGGCTACACCTTC
NA	TRBV2	NA	TRBJ2-4	CASKSQLLAKNIQYF	TGTGCCAGCAAATCACAGCTACTAGCCAAAAACATTCAGTACTTC
NA	TRBV4-3	TRBD2	TRBJ2-1	CASSQVGAGEQFF	TGCGCCAGCAGCCAAGTCGGAGCGGGGGAGCAGTTCTTC
NA	TRBV5-1	TRBD1	TRBJ2-3	CASNVRGGPDTQYF	TGCGCCAGCAATGTCAGAGGGGGCCCAGATACGCAGTATTTT
NA	TRBV28	NA	TRBJ2-7	CASSFDRLTYEQYF	TGTGCCAGCAGTTTTGACAGACTTACCTACGAGCAGTACTTC
once	TRBV27	NA	TRBJ1-2	CASSHRKDRGFYGYTF	TGTGCCAGCTCACACCGCAAGGACAGAGGGTTCTATGGCTACACCTTC
NA	TRBV4-1	TRBD1	TRBJ2-1	CASRKQGHNEQFF	TGCGCCAGCAGGAAACAGGGGCACAATGAGCAGTTCTTC
NA	TRBV14	TRBD1	TRBJ2-1	CASSPGTGVYSEQFF	TGTGCCAGCAGCCCCGGGACAGGGGTTTACAGTGAGCAGTTCTTC
NA	TRBV7-2	TRBD1	TRBJ1-1	CASSLRQGFLGEAFF	TGTGCCAGCAGCTTACGACAGGGTTTTTTAGGTGAAGCTTTCTTT
NA	TRBV7-3	NA	TRBJ2-3	CASSPPSTDTQYF	TGTGCCAGCAGCCCCCCTAGCACAGATACGCAGTATTTT
many	TRBV6-4	NA	TRBJ2-3	CASSDSFTDTQYF	TGTGCCAGCAGTGATTCCTTCACAGATACGCAGTATTTT
NA	TRBV2	NA	TRBJ1-2	CASSDSPYGYTF	TGTGCCAGCAGTGACTCCCCCTATGGCTACACCTTC
NA	TRBV7-9	TRBD1	TRBJ2-5	CASSFGQGQKETQYF	TGTGCCAGCAGCTTCGGACAGGGCCAGAAGGAGACCCAGTACTTC
NA	TRBV30	TRBD2	TRBJ2-3	CAVRAGSTDTQYF	TGTGCCGTGAGAGCGGGGAGCACAGATACGCAGTATTTT
NA	TRBV7-3	TRBD1	TRBJ1-1	CASSFGTENTEAFF	TGTGCCAGCAGCTTCGGGACAGAGAACACTGAAGCTTTCTTT
NA	TRBV25-1	TRBD1	TRBJ2-7	CASKQGSTNSYEQYF	TGTGCCAGCAAACAGGGGAGCACAAACTCCTACGAGCAGTACTTC
NA	TRBV14	TRBD1	TRBJ1-2	CASSLTGSYGYTF	TGTGCCAGCAGCTTGACAGGGTCGTATGGCTACACCTTC
NA	TRBV7-9	NA	TRBJ1-5	CASSLGYAGDQPQHF	TGTGCCAGCAGCCTCGGTTATGCCGGGGATCAGCCCCAGCATTTT
NA	TRBV9	TRBD1	TRBJ1-2	CASSRIDRDYGYTF	TGTGCCAGCAGTAGAATTGACAGGGACTATGGCTACACCTTC
NA	TRBV2	TRBD1	TRBJ1-2	CASTTGVQGYTF	TGTGCCAGCACCACAGGGGTTCAGGGCTACACCTTC
NA	TRBV19	TRBD2	TRBJ2-2	CASSIYLAGEGTGELFF	TGTGCCAGTAGTATCTATCTAGCGGGGGAGGGCACCGGGGAGCTGTTTTTT
NA	TRBV9	TRBD1	TRBJ2-7	CASSVAWTGDRYEQYF	TGTGCCAGCAGCGTAGCGTGGACAGGGGATCGGTACGAGCAGTACTTC
NA	TRBV19	NA	TRBJ2-7	CASSMGSGAAYYEQYF	TGTGCCAGTAGTATGGGCTCAGGGGCCGCCTACTACGAGCAGTACTTC
NA	TRBV24-1	TRBD2	TRBJ2-1	CATSDLAGVSYNEQFF	TGTGCCACCAGTGATCTAGCGGGGGTGTCCTACAATGAGCAGTTCTTC
few	TRBV20-1	TRBD1	TRBJ1-5	CSASRTGNQPQHF	TGCAGTGCTAGTCGGACAGGGAATCAGCCCCAGCATTTT
NA	TRBV5-1	TRBD1	TRBJ1-2	CASSLRDRRADGYTF	TGCGCCAGCAGCCTAAGGGACAGGCGGGCGGATGGCTACACCTTC
NA	TRBV9	TRBD1	TRBJ1-1	CASSVETGINTEAFF	TGTGCCAGCAGCGTAGAGACAGGGATAAACACTGAAGCTTTCTTT
NA	TRBV28	TRBD1	TRBJ1-2	CASSSPQQGNYGYTF	TGTGCCAGCAGTTCGCCACAACAGGGGAATTATGGCTACACCTTC
NA	TRBV27	NA	TRBJ2-7	CASSLTGWQAYEQYF	TGTGCCAGCAGTTTAACTGGTTGGCAGGCCTACGAGCAGTACTTC
NA	TRBV29-1	TRBD1	TRBJ1-1	CSAYRGNTEAFF	TGCAGCGCCTACAGGGGGAACACTGAAGCTTTCTTT
few	TRBV7-9	TRBD1	TRBJ2-7	CASRQHPGQGQYEQYF	TGTGCCAGCAGGCAGCATCCGGGACAGGGGCAATACGAGCAGTACTTC
NA	TRBV27	NA	TRBJ2-1	CASSPDPSSYNEQFF	TGTGCCAGCAGTCCGGATCCTAGCTCCTACAATGAGCAGTTCTTC
NA	TRBV12-5	NA	TRBJ1-2	CASGLGGVSGGYTF	TGTGCTAGTGGTTTAGGGGGAGTTTCGGGCGGCTACACCTTC
NA	TRBV24-1	NA	TRBJ1-1	CATRPRGNTEAFF	TGTGCCACCAGACCACGGGGGAACACTGAAGCTTTCTTT
NA	TRBV19	TRBD2	TRBJ2-3	CASSIYSGAADTQYF	TGTGCCAGTAGTATATACAGCGGGGCGGCAGATACGCAGTATTTT
NA	TRBV30	TRBD2	TRBJ2-7	CAWTGGDYQVTHEQYF	TGTGCCTGGACCGGAGGGGACTACCAGGTTACCCACGAGCAGTACTTC
NA	TRBV25-1	NA	TRBJ2-2	CASSEYSLSGELFF	TGTGCCAGCAGTGAATACTCCCTTTCCGGGGAGCTGTTTTTT
NA	TRBV25-1	NA	TRBJ1-2	CASSEGQGYGYTF	TGTGCCAGCAGTGAAGGGCAGGGTTATGGCTACACCTTC
NA	TRBV6-5	NA	TRBJ1-1	CASSYPGVTEAFF	TGTGCCAGCAGTTACCCAGGGGTCACTGAAGCTTTCTTT
few	TRBV2	NA	TRBJ1-2	CASSGGQGNGYTF	TGTGCCAGCAGTGGGGGGCAGGGGAATGGCTACACCTTC
NA	TRBV2	NA	TRBJ1-5	CASRTLRGAQPQHF	TGTGCCAGCAGGACGTTGCGGGGGGCACAGCCCCAGCATTTT
NA	TRBV28	TRBD1	TRBJ2-1	CASSPSLGTGYNEQFF	TGTGCCAGCAGTCCGTCCCTGGGGACAGGGTACAATGAGCAGTTCTTC
few	TRBV6-5	NA	TRBJ1-2	CASSYGRVQAGYTF	TGTGCCAGCAGTTACGGCAGGGTCCAAGCGGGCTACACCTTC
NA	TRBV7-9	TRBD1	TRBJ1-3	CASSWDSVENTIYF	TGTGCCAGCAGTTGGGACAGCGTTGAAAACACCATATATTTT
NA	TRBV30	TRBD1	TRBJ1-2	CAWSEGTGQGYTF	TGTGCCTGGAGTGAGGGGACAGGGCAAGGCTACACCTTC
NA	TRBV29-1	NA	TRBJ1-1	CSVLVGGWGAFF	TGCAGCGTTCTGGTGGGAGGGTGGGGAGCTTTCTTT
NA	TRBV15	TRBD1	TRBJ1-2	CATSRDPWAGGIGRYGYTF	TGTGCCACCAGCAGAGATCCTTGGGCAGGGGGAATAGGTCGCTATGGCTACACCTTC